This TCR beta chain was identified during a study of T cells in Graves' hyperthyroidism and ophthalmopathy. This clonotype was found many times. Researchers amplified the TCR beta CDR3 regions from RNA transcripts. The HTBI primer set was used in a first-round RT-PCR of the TCR CDR3. TCRdb reprocessed the multiplex PCR reads with MiXCR, giving one entry per CDR3 protein. Of 250,000 to 300,000 distinct CDR3 sequences in the sample, about an eighth are singletons; the top ten hold more than 7.5%. The clonotype comes from a woman aged 30 to 39 with Graves' hyperthyroidism that later progressed to Graves' ophthalmopathy. What was sequenced was blood.

The CDR3 loop reads CASSEDRSQPQHF. DNA of the CDR3: TGTGCCAGCAGTGAGGACAGGTCTCAGCCCCAGCATTTT. V and J are TRBV2 and TRBJ1-5; 7 bases line up with TRBD1. V lost 3 bases and J lost 6; bases outside the gene matches: 2. The CDR3 loop spans 13 amino acids. Per germline, CDR1 SNHLY and CDR2 FYNNEI.